These 31 T cell receptor beta chains came from one sample sequenced in a study of OX40 agonist ivuxolimab in advanced cancers. TCRdb keeps only in-frame clones here, not all; method: immunoSEQ multiplex PCR. The sample has over 10,000 clones, approximately 83% seen once; the top ten hold about 21%. This sample comprised CD4+ or CD8+ T cells sorted from blood, obtained in a trial of the OX40 agonist ivuxolimab. The receptor set was obtained from an adult with an advanced solid tumor such as melanoma, head and neck, liver or kidney cancer.

This chain joins TRBV6-1 and TRBJ2-7; possibly TRBD1 or TRBD2 for D (6 bases each). The CDR3 is 17 residues long. Germline V gene sequence: CDR1 MNHNS, CDR2 SASEGT. V was pared by 4 bases and J by 0 bases, with 19 bases between. The CDR3 DNA reads TGTGCCAGCAGTGGGGGGGCATATAGTGAAAGCTCCTACGAGCAGTACTTC. This codes for CASSGGAYSESSYEQYF.

The V and J genes are TRBV27 and TRBJ2-1; D is perhaps TRBD1 (6 bases). Trimming left V 3 bases short and J 4 bases short, with 7 bases between. In germline, CDR1 is MNHEY, CDR2 SMNVEV (reference sequence). The CDR3 runs 13 residues. CDR3 nucleotide sequence: TGTGCCAGCAGTTTCGGACAGTACAATGAGCAGTTCTTC. Translating gives CASSFGQYNEQFF.

The chain employs TRBV9 and TRBJ2-7, with TRBD2 identical over 10 bases. Germline V gives CDR1 SGDLS, CDR2 YYNGEE. The CDR3 has 15 residues. Trimming removed 4 bases from V and 4 bases from J; junction bases left unmatched: 8. CDR3 protein: CASSPEREGQYEQYF. The CDR3, as DNA: TGTGCCAGCAGCCCAGAGCGGGAGGGCCAATACGAGCAGTACTTC.

V is TRBV9 and J is TRBJ2-7; 8 nucleotides match TRBD1. The CDR3 runs to 15 residues. Germline V gene data show CDR1 as SGDLS and CDR2 as YYNGEE. J lost 3 bases, V lost 0 bases, and 5 bases had no gene match. The CDR3 loop reads CASSVGPGGSYEQYF. CDR3 nucleotide sequence: TGTGCCAGCAGCGTAGGGCCAGGGGGCAGCTACGAGCAGTACTTC.

The rearrangement links TRBV19 to TRBJ2-1; D is perhaps TRBD1 (5 bases). The CDR3 is 14 amino acids. V gave up 5 bases and J gave up 7 bases, with 15 bases separating them. Germline CDR1 is LNHDA and CDR2 is SQIVND (reference sequence). DNA for the CDR3: TGTGCCAGTAGTCCCAGGGTGGTGCGAAATGAGCAGTTCTTC. Encoded protein: CASSPRVVRNEQFF.

The V call is TRBV27, the J call TRBJ2-7; 7 nucleotides agree with TRBD2. This CDR3 has 18 residues. Looked up from germline, CDR1 is MNHEY and CDR2 is SMNVEV (reference sequence). V was pared by 5 bases and J by 0 bases, with 16 bases of the junction left unmatched. The CDR3 spells CASSERDYNFLSSYEQYF. The CDR3 DNA sequence: TGTGCCAGCAGTGAACGGGACTATAACTTTCTGAGCTCCTACGAGCAGTACTTC.

The chain employs TRBV28 and TRBJ2-5; D may match TRBD1 or TRBD2 (5 bases each). Deletions cut 5 bases from V and 4 bases from J, with 14 bases between. Germline CDR1 and CDR2: MDHEN and SYDVKM. This CDR3 has 14 amino acids. As DNA, the CDR3 is TGTGCCAGCAGTCCCCTTAGTGGGGGAGAGACCCAGTACTTC. Translated: CASSPLSGGETQYF.

The CDR3 here is CAIRKDSTYEQYF. The DNA of the CDR3 is TGTGCCATCAGGAAGGACAGTACCTACGAGCAGTACTTC. The chain employs TRBV10-3 and TRBJ2-7; possible D gene TRBD1, 6 bases. Germline V gene lookup returns CDR1 ENHRY and CDR2 SYGVKD. Deletions cut 6 bases from V and 2 bases from J, with 11 bases between. This CDR3 contains 13 residues.

V and J are TRBV27 and TRBJ1-5; 9 nucleotides match TRBD1. The CDR3 covers 15 residues. The germline V gene encodes CDR1 MNHEY and CDR2 SMNVEV (reference sequence). V was clipped by 0 bases and J by 5 bases; unmatched bases: 2. The CDR3 spells CASSLSGTGHQPQHF. For the CDR3, the DNA is TGTGCCAGCAGTTTATCCGGGACAGGGCATCAGCCCCAGCATTTT.

This clone appeared a single time. The chain employs TRBV4-1 and TRBJ2-7, with 7 bases that match TRBD2. J lost 3 bases, V lost 1 base, and 6 bases had no gene match. The CDR3 totals 15 residues. Germline CDR1 is MGHRA and CDR2 is YSYEKL. Here the CDR3 reads CASSQGAGVYYEQYF. CDR3 nucleotides: TGCGCCAGCAGCCAAGGTGCGGGGGTCTACTACGAGCAGTACTTC.

The V and J genes are TRBV28 and TRBJ2-7; D might be TRBD1 (6 bases). This CDR3 is built from 14 residues. Germline loops: CDR1 MDHEN, CDR2 SYDVKM. V was cut by 4 bases and J by 2 bases, with 12 bases left in between. In DNA form, the CDR3 reads TGTGCCAGCAGTTCCTCGGACAGCCCCTACGAGCAGTACTTC. It is translated as CASSSSDSPYEQYF.

The chain joins TRBV2 to TRBJ2-7, with a possible D match to TRBD1 (6 bases). The CDR3 is 16 amino acids. Germline lookup yields CDR1 SNHLY and CDR2 FYNNEI. The V gene lost 5 bases and the J gene lost 2 bases, with 19 bases spanning the gap. CDR3 region: CASSYSDSRDAYEQYF. For the CDR3, the DNA is TGTGCCAGCAGTTACTCGGACAGTCGGGATGCCTACGAGCAGTACTTC.

The gene calls are TRBV5-6 and TRBJ1-2, with 8 bases lining up with TRBD1. Unmatched junction bases numbered 12, after V lost 6 bases and J lost 8 bases. The CDR3 consists of 14 residues. The germline V gene encodes CDR1 SGHDT and CDR2 YYEEEE. Here the CDR3 DNA reads TGTGCCAGCACCATGGGGCAGGGGGCGATAGGCTACACCTTC. Translation gives CASTMGQGAIGYTF.

The V call is TRBV2, the J call TRBJ1-2; 9 bases are shared with TRBD1. Germline CDR1 reads SNHLY; CDR2 reads FYNNEI. There are 17 residues in the CDR3. J was trimmed by 6 bases and V by 1 base; bases with no gene match: 12. CDR3 nucleotide sequence: TGTGCCAGCAGTGAAGAGGTCACCCGGGACAGGGTTGATGGCTACACCTTC. Its translation: CASSEEVTRDRVDGYTF.

The chain couples TRBV6-1 to TRBJ2-3; 9 bases are shared with TRBD2. V trimming: 3 bases; J trimming: 3 bases; junction bases outside the gene matches: 16. CDR1 and CDR2 from the germline V gene are MNHNS and SASEGT. This CDR3 spans 19 amino acids. The CDR3 DNA follows: TGTGCCAGCAGTGAGCAAGGCTATTCTAGCGGGACACTGACAGATACGCAGTATTTT. It translates to CASSEQGYSSGTLTDTQYF.

CDR3 protein: CASSSGRDIYGYTF. The DNA for the CDR3 is TGTGCCAGCAGCTCCGGAAGAGACATCTATGGCTACACCTTC. The J gene is TRBJ1-2, the V gene TRBV11-3; D gene uncertain. Germline V gene sequence: CDR1 SGHNT, CDR2 YENEEA. Trimming took 4 bases from V and 4 from J, leaving 13 bases between them. The length of the CDR3 is 14 residues.

The V call is TRBV6-1, the J call TRBJ1-1; maybe TRBD1 (6 bases). The CDR3 totals 13 residues. V lost 7 bases to trimming and J lost 1 base, with 10 bases between them. Germline CDR1 reads MNHNS; CDR2 reads SASEGT. CDR3 sequence: CASTEGENTEAFF. As DNA, the CDR3 is TGTGCCAGCACCGAGGGGGAGAACACTGAAGCTTTCTTT.

The chain is built from TRBV11-2 and TRBJ2-1; either TRBD1 or TRBD2 may fit D (5 bases each). The CDR3 sequence is 15 residues long. From germline, CDR1 is SGHAT and CDR2 FQNNGV. Trimming left V 4 bases short and J 5 bases short, with 15 bases between. This CDR3 is CASSSLGDGNNEQFF. CDR3 DNA: TGTGCCAGCAGCTCTCTGGGGGACGGAAACAATGAGCAGTTCTTC.

This chain joins TRBV7-9 and TRBJ2-1, with TRBD2 matching 12 bases. The CDR3 runs to 16 residues. The V gene end was trimmed by 4 bases and the J gene end by 7 bases; junction bases not matched to a gene: 8. The germline gives CDR1 SEHNR, CDR2 FQNEAQ (reference sequence). The CDR3 sequence is CASSSGLAGSENEQFF. The CDR3 nucleotides are TGTGCCAGCAGCTCTGGACTAGCGGGGAGCGAAAATGAGCAGTTCTTC.

CDR3 coding DNA: TGTGCTAGTGCCAGGACGGGCTCCTACGAGCAGTACTTC. Amino acids: CASARTGSYEQYF. The chain links TRBV12-5 to TRBJ2-7; D call uncertain. Germline V gives CDR1 LGHNT, CDR2 FRNRAP. This CDR3 has 13 amino acids. The V and J ends lost 7 bases and 0 bases respectively, with 10 bases between them.

In its sample, this clone was seen once. The chain employs TRBV5-4 and TRBJ2-6; 10 nucleotides align to TRBD1. The J segment lost 2 bases and the V segment lost 5 bases, leaving 4 bases of the junction unmatched. Per germline, CDR1 SGHNT and CDR2 YYREEE (reference sequence). The CDR3 is made up of 16 amino acids. The CDR3 region has the DNA TGTGCCAGCAGTCGGGACAGGGGAACTGGGGCCAACGTCCTGACTTTC. Its translation is CASSRDRGTGANVLTF.

The rearrangement links TRBV19 to TRBJ1-2, with 8 positions matching TRBD1. The V gene's germline CDR1 is LNHDA and CDR2 SQIVND (reference sequence). The ends lost 7 bases at V and 7 bases at J; junction bases unmatched: 11. The CDR3 is made up of 14 amino acids. CDR3 in amino acids: CASTPTGVLVGYTF. In nucleotides, the CDR3 is TGTGCCAGTACCCCGACAGGGGTGTTGGTTGGCTACACCTTC. The whole variable domain, remainder taken from reference TRBV19 and TRBJ1-2, is DGGITQSPKYLFRKEGQNVTLSCEQNLNHDAMYWYRQDPGQGLRLIYYSQIVNDFQKGDIAEGYSVSREKKESFPLTVTSAQKNPTAFYLCASTPTGVLVGYTFGSGTRLTVV.

The chain has TRBV29-1 and TRBJ1-1; a possible D gene is TRBD1 (6 bases). The CDR3 extends over 16 amino acids. V gave up 6 bases and J gave up 5 bases, with 25 bases separating them. The germline CDR1 and CDR2 sequences are SQVTM and ANQGSEA. CDR3 nucleotide sequence: TGCAGCGTCGGAGAGGGGGGACTCAAAAGGGGAACTGAAGCTTTCTTT. This encodes CSVGEGGLKRGTEAFF.

Written as DNA, the CDR3 is TGTGCCAGCAGCCCAAGGGACAGGGGTTACGAGCAGTACTTC. This codes for CASSPRDRGYEQYF. The chain links TRBV9 to TRBJ2-7; 10 bases line up with TRBD1. With V trimmed by 4 bases and J by 4 bases, 5 bases remained unmatched. Per the germline V gene, CDR1 is SGDLS and CDR2 is YYNGEE. This CDR3 region has 14 residues.

The genes are TRBV7-9 and TRBJ2-3; TRBD2 agrees at 11 bases. Germline V lookup: CDR1 SEHNR, CDR2 FQNEAQ (reference sequence). The CDR3 covers 17 residues. The V gene end was trimmed by 1 base and the J gene end by 3 bases; junction bases not matched to a gene: 6. In nucleotides, the CDR3 is TGTGCCAGCAGCTTAGACCGGACTAGCGGGTATACAGATACGCAGTATTTT. Its protein is CASSLDRTSGYTDTQYF.

The rearrangement uses TRBV4-1 and TRBJ2-1, with D perhaps matching TRBD1 or TRBD2 (5 bases each). The CDR3 loop spans 16 amino acids. Trimming took 1 base from V and 5 from J, leaving 15 bases between them. Germline CDR1 reads MGHRA; CDR2 reads YSYEKL. CDR3 amino acids: CASSQGSGTLNNEQFF. The DNA of the CDR3 is TGCGCCAGCAGCCAAGGTTCCGGGACCCTCAACAATGAGCAGTTCTTC.

Only one count was recorded for this clone. The rearrangement uses TRBV11-3 and TRBJ1-5, with a weak D call TRBD1 (5 bases). This CDR3 has 16 residues. The V gene lost 5 bases and the J gene lost 7 bases, with 21 bases spanning the gap. Looked up from germline, CDR1 is SGHNT and CDR2 is YENEEA. The CDR3 DNA reads TGTGCCAGCAGCCCCCCACAGGCCCTCGGGGGGCAGCCCCAGCATTTT. Protein product: CASSPPQALGGQPQHF.

V is TRBV13 and J is TRBJ2-3; no clear D gene. Trimming removed 2 bases at V and 3 bases at J, with 3 bases between. CDR3 length equals 12 residues. The germline CDR1 and CDR2 sequences are PRHDT and FYEKMQ (reference sequence). The CDR3 DNA follows: TGTGCCAGCAGCTTAAGGACAGATACGCAGTATTTT. Its protein is CASSLRTDTQYF.

This sequence joins TRBV19 and TRBJ2-1; 8 bases are shared with TRBD2. Germline values: CDR1 LNHDA, CDR2 SQIVND (reference sequence). The CDR3 has 18 amino acids. With 3 bases clipped from V and 2 bases from J, the junction kept 12 bases outside the gene matches. Written as DNA, the CDR3 is TGTGCCAGTAGTATGTCTGGCGGGAGGCGACGGCCCTACAATGAGCAGTTCTTC. It yields the protein CASSMSGGRRRPYNEQFF. Looking up the rest from reference TRBV19 and TRBJ2-1 gives the full variable domain: DGGITQSPKYLFRKEGQNVTLSCEQNLNHDAMYWYRQDPGQGLRLIYYSQIVNDFQKGDIAEGYSVSREKKESFPLTVTSAQKNPTAFYLCASSMSGGRRRPYNEQFFGPGTRLTVL.

The chain couples TRBV5-8 to TRBJ2-7, with 8 bases matching TRBD1. The V segment lost 0 bases and the J segment 2 bases; nucleotides outside the gene matches: 1. This CDR3 is 14 amino acids long. CDR1 and CDR2 from the germline V gene are SGHTS and YDEGEE. CDR3 bases: TGTGCCAGCAGCTTGGCGGGACAGGCCTACGAGCAGTACTTC. It specifies CASSLAGQAYEQYF. Drawing the rest from reference TRBV5-8 and TRBJ2-7, the complete variable domain is EAGVTQSPTHLIKTRGQQATLRCSPISGHTSVYWYQQALGLGLQFLLWYDEGEERNRGNFPPRFSGRQFPNYSSELNVNALELEDSALYLCASSLAGQAYEQYFGPGTRLTVT.

This clone was seen only once. The chain uses TRBV7-9 and TRBJ1-1, with D possibly being TRBD1 (5 bases). This CDR3 comprises 13 residues. CDR1 SEHNR and CDR2 FQNEAQ come from the germline V gene (reference sequence). V lost 1 base to trimming and J lost 10 bases, with 13 bases between them. CDR3 region: CASSLDRGERAFF. The CDR3 region has the DNA TGTGCCAGCAGCTTAGACCGGGGGGAGAGAGCTTTCTTT.